This TCR beta chain was identified during a study of OX40 agonist ivuxolimab in advanced cancers. Study summary: Partial responses occurred in three patients (one hepatocellular carcinoma, two cutaneous melanoma).

Clones were sequenced by immunoSEQ multiplex PCR, and TCRdb holds only the in-frame ones, with some missing. The top ten hold 4% to 4.5% of the sample, which has about 43,000 clones, about 80% seen once. Study-level points and caveats: Averaging showed that CD8+ T cells had more expanded clones than CD4+ did.

In regard to this clone: The antigen is not known.

Autoimmune disease history or systemic immunosuppression led to patient exclusion. CDR3 length: 13 amino acids. Trimming cost V 2 bases and J 7 bases, with 11 bases left between them. Germline V lookup: CDR1 LGHNA, CDR2 YSLEER. The TCR was taken from an adult with an advanced solid tumor such as melanoma, head and neck, liver or kidney cancer. Material: CD4+ or CD8+ T cells sorted from blood, obtained in a trial of the OX40 agonist ivuxolimab. The genes are TRBV4-3 and TRBJ1-2; unclear D gene. The CDR3 is CASSQTTSLGYTF. Written as DNA, the CDR3 is TGCGCCAGCAGCCAAACCACTTCTCTTGGCTACACCTTC.